This TCR beta chain was retrieved from a study of CD8+ T cells in alopecia areata. Turning to the study itself: In an open-label trial, patients got 5 to 10 mg tofacitinib twice daily.

TCR sequencing used cDNA made by reverse transcription of extracted RNA. Clones were sequenced by immunoSEQ multiplex PCR, and TCRdb holds only the in-frame ones, with some missing. The table shows approximately 170,000 clones, with around 56% occurring only once. This clone has a handful of counts. Trimming removed 6 bases from V and 0 bases from J; junction bases left unmatched: 6. Germline loops: CDR1 SGHDN, CDR2 FVKESK. The CDR3 runs to 17 residues. The treatment here: oral pan-JAK inhibitor, 5-10 mg twice daily. This sample comprised CD4+ T cells sorted from blood, obtained at week 4, from a patient treated with tofacitinib. The source of this sequence is a human donor with alopecia areata. The chain couples TRBV14 to TRBJ2-6, with TRBD1 matching over 9 bases. This chain's CDR3 is CASRPGTGSSGANVLTF. CDR3 sequence (DNA): TGTGCCAGCAGGCCCGGGACAGGGAGCTCTGGGGCCAACGTCCTGACTTTC.